These T cell receptor beta chains were read from a single sample in a study of shared clonotypes between healthy human individuals. Generated by immunoSEQ multiplex PCR, the TCRdb table keeps only in-frame clones and is missing some. The table includes 950,000 to 1,300,000 clones, 65% to 75% detected once. Material for sequencing was memory CD4+ T cells sorted from blood. The receptors were gathered from a man younger than 30 in good health. The CDR3 runs from the conserved cysteine through the conserved F or W. A D gene is named only where the DNA matches it firmly. Size tells how often a clone was seen (once, few, many) or the class of an expanded clone, and some rows leave it out.

D gene | J gene | clone size | V gene | CDR3 DNA | CDR3 protein
. | TRBJ1-1 | . | TRBV6-5 | TGTGCCAGCAGTACCGGGCGGTCGAACACTGAAGCTTTCTTT | CASSTGRSNTEAFF
. | TRBJ2-1 | . | TRBV27 | TGTGCCAGCAGCAAACTCGGGACGGTATACAATGAGCAGTTCTTC | CASSKLGTVYNEQFF
TRBD1 | TRBJ2-3 | medium-sized | TRBV30 | TGTGCCTGGAGCGGAGGACAGGGTAATTACGATACGCAGTATTTT | CAWSGGQGNYDTQYF
TRBD1 | TRBJ2-1 | . | TRBV5-1 | TGCGCCAGCAGCTCGCTACCGGGACAGGGGTCCAATGAGCAGTTCTTC | CASSSLPGQGSNEQFF
. | TRBJ1-2 | . | TRBV6-5 | TGTGCCAGCAGTTACGGGGGGCGCGGCGGTGGCTACACCTTC | CASSYGGRGGGYTF
. | TRBJ1-4 | . | TRBV18 | TGTGCCAGCTCACAAAACAGGGATTCAGTTGAAAAACTGTTTTTT | CASSQNRDSVEKLFF
TRBD1 | TRBJ1-2 | . | TRBV6-5 | TGTGCCAGCAGTTCCAATGACAGGGTGCATGGCTACACCTTC | CASSSNDRVHGYTF
TRBD2 | TRBJ2-1 | . | TRBV27 | TGTGCCAGCAGTCCTAGAGGACTAGCGGGAGGGGCTGAGCAGTTCTTC | CASSPRGLAGGAEQFF
. | TRBJ1-1 | few | TRBV5-1 | TGCGCCAGCAGCACCACCATGAACACTGAAGCTTTCTTT | CASSTTMNTEAFF
TRBD2 | TRBJ2-2 | . | TRBV2 | TGTGCCAGCAGTGGAGGGCTAGCGGGACGAGGGGGGGAGCTGTTTTTT | CASSGGLAGRGGELFF
. | TRBJ1-4 | few | TRBV18 | TGTGCCAGCTCGCCGATTACCGGGACACTTGAAAAACTGTTTTTT | CASSPITGTLEKLFF
TRBD1 | TRBJ1-6 | . | TRBV6-5 | TGTGCCAGCAGTAAGAACAGGGGATCCCTCCACTTT | CASSKNRGSLHF
. | TRBJ1-1 | few | TRBV10-1 | TGCGCCAGCAGGGAGGGGGTGAACACTGAAGCTTTCTTT | CASREGVNTEAFF
. | TRBJ2-2 | . | TRBV2 | TGTGCCAGCGAACCCCAGGGATTGAACACCGGGGAGCTGTTTTTT | CASEPQGLNTGELFF
. | TRBJ1-2 | . | TRBV28 | TGTGCCAGCAGTCCCCGAAGCTATGGCTACACCTTC | CASSPRSYGYTF
. | TRBJ2-7 | . | TRBV6-6 | TGTGCCAGCAGTTACCGGCAGGGCTACGAGCAGTACTTC | CASSYRQGYEQYF
. | TRBJ1-5 | . | TRBV21-1 | TGTGCCAGTAGCAGACAGATCCATCAGCCCCAGCATTTT | CASSRQIHQPQHF
. | TRBJ2-2 | . | TRBV5-1 | TGCGCCAGCCGCACCGGGACAACGAACACCGGGGAGCTGTTTTTT | CASRTGTTNTGELFF
. | TRBJ2-3 | . | TRBV11-3 | TGTGCCAGCAGCTTATCTCTCGCAGATACGCAGTATTTT | CASSLSLADTQYF
. | TRBJ1-2 | . | TRBV27 | TGTGCCAGCAGTTTAGGGCAGGGGAACGCCTATGGCTACACCTTC | CASSLGQGNAYGYTF
. | TRBJ2-6 | few | TRBV11-3 | TGTGCCAGCAGCTTAGGGGGGGCTGGGGCCAACGTCCTGACTTTC | CASSLGGAGANVLTF
. | TRBJ1-3 | . | TRBV7-2 | TGTGCCAGCAGCTTATTGAGTTTAGGGGTTGGAAACACCATATATTTT | CASSLLSLGVGNTIYF
TRBD1 | TRBJ2-5 | . | TRBV7-2 | TGTGCCAGCAGCACGGGATGGACAGGGGGCCAAGAGACCCAGTACTTC | CASSTGWTGGQETQYF
. | TRBJ1-5 | . | TRBV28 | TGTGCCAGCAGTTTCCCCTGGGCTGTTAGTGGCAATCAGCCCCAGCATTTT | CASSFPWAVSGNQPQHF
. | TRBJ2-7 | . | TRBV7-9 | TGTGCCAGCGGGTTAAACAGGGACGAGCAGTACTTC | CASGLNRDEQYF
. | TRBJ1-3 | few | TRBV20-1 | TGCAGTGCTAGATGGGATTCCATATATTTT | CSARWDSIYF
. | TRBJ1-5 | . | TRBV28 | TGTGCCAGCAGTCTTAGACGCAATCAGCCCCAGCATTTT | CASSLRRNQPQHF
. | TRBJ2-7 | many | TRBV10-2 | TGCGCCAGCAGTGAAGAGTACGAGCAGTACTTC | CASSEEYEQYF
TRBD1 | TRBJ1-1 | . | TRBV11-2 | TGTGCCAGCAGCGCGGACAGGGGGAACACTGAAGCTTTCTTT | CASSADRGNTEAFF
. | TRBJ2-5 | . | TRBV2 | TGTGCCAGCACTTGGAACAGACAAGAGACCCAGTACTTC | CASTWNRQETQYF
TRBD2 | TRBJ2-7 | . | TRBV9 | TGTGCCAGCAGCGGGACTAGCGAGACCTACGAGCAGTACTTC | CASSGTSETYEQYF
. | TRBJ2-7 | few | TRBV7-8 | TGTGCCAGCAGCGCCAGTCGTTACGAGCAGTACTTC | CASSASRYEQYF
. | TRBJ1-2 | few | TRBV5-1 | TGCGCCAGCAGCTTGAATGGAGGGAGCGTCTATGGCTACACCTTC | CASSLNGGSVYGYTF
TRBD1 | TRBJ1-1 | . | TRBV6-1 | TGTGCCAGCAGTGAACCCCTAGGGACAGGGGGCATGAACACTGAAGCTTTCTTT | CASSEPLGTGGMNTEAFF